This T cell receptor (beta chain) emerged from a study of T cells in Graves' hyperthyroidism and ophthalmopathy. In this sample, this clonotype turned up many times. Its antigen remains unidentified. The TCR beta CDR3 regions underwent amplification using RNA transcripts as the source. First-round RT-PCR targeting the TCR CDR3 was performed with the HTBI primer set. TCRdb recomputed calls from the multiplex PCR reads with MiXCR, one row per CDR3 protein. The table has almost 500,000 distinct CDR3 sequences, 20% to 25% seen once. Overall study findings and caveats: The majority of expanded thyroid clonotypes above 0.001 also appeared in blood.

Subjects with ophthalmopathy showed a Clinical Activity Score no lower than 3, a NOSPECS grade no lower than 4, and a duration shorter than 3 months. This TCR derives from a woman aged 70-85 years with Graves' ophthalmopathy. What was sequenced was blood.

The CDR3 loop reads CASSYGASTEAFF. CDR3 DNA sequence: TGTGCCAGCAGTTACGGGGCCAGCACTGAAGCTTTCTTT. The chain recombines TRBV6-2 or TRBV6-3 with TRBJ1-1; TRBD1 is a possible D gene (5 bases). Germline V gene lookup returns CDR1 MNHEY and CDR2 SVGEGT. This CDR3 contains 13 residues. V was trimmed by 2 bases and J by 4 bases, leaving 8 bases between them.